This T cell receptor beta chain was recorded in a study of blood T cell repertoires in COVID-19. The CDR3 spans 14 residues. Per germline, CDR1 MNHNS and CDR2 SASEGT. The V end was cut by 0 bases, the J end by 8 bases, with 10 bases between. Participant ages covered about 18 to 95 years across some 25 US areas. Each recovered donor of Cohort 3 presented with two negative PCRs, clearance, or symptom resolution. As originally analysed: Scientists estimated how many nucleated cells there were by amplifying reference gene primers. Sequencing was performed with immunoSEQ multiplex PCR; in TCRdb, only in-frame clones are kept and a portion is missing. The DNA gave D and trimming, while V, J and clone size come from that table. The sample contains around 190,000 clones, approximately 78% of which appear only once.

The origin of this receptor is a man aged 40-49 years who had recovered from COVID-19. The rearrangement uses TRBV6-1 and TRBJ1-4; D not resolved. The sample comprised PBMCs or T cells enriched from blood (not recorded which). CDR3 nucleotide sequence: TGTGCCAGCAGTGAAGCTGGTTCGGGGGAAAAACTGTTTTTT. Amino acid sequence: CASSEAGSGEKLFF.